This T cell receptor beta chain was identified during a study of blood T cell repertoires in COVID-19. About the research overall: Spain, Italy and the United States supplied samples that represented acute and convalescent COVID-19. T cells, B-cell-depleted T cells, or PBMCs provided the cDNA or gDNA that served as material.

The CDR3 consists of 15 residues. The germline V gene has CDR1 MGHRA and CDR2 YSYEKL. After removal of 8 bases from V and 0 bases from J, the junction contained 6 bases not matched to a gene. Per the study methods: Quantification of nucleated cells was approximated via reference gene primer amplification. TCRdb's copy holds only in-frame clones and misses some; the assay was immunoSEQ multiplex PCR. Clonal size and the V and J genes are those of that table, whereas D and trimming came from the DNA. The sample includes roughly 270,000 clones, 65% to 90% of them seen just once. The receptor was derived from a man aged 50 to 60 with active or convalescent COVID-19. Input material: peripheral blood. The rearrangement links TRBV4-1 to TRBJ1-1; 10 nucleotides match TRBD1. CDR3 coding DNA: TGCGCCAGCCTAGGGACAGGGGCTTTGAACACTGAAGCTTTCTTT. This encodes CASLGTGALNTEAFF.